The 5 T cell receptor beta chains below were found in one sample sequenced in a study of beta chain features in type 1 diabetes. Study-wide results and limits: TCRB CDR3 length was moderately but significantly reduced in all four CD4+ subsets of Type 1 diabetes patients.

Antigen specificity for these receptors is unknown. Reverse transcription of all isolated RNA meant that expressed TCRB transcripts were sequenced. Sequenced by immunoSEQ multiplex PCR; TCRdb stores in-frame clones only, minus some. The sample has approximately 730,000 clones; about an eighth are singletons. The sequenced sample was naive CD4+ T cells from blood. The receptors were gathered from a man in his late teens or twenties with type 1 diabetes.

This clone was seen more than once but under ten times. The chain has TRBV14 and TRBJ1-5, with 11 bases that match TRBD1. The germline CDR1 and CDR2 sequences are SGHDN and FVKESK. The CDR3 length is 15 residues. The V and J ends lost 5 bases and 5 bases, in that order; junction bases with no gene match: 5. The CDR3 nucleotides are TGTGCCAGCAGCGAAGGGGGACAGGGGGATCAGCCCCAGCATTTT. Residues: CASSEGGQGDQPQHF.

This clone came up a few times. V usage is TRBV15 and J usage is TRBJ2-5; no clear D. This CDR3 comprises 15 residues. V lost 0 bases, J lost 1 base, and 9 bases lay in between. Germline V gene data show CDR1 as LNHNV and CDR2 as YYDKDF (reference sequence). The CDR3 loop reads CATSRDVPAQETQYF. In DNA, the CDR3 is TGTGCCACCAGCAGAGATGTTCCGGCCCAAGAGACCCAGTACTTC.

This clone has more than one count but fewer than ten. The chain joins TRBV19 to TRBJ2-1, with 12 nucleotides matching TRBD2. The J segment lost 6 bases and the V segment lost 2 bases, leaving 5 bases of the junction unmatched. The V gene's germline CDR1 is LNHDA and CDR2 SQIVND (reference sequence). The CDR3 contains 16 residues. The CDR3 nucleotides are TGTGCCAGTAGTATAACCCTAGCGGGGGGGCTCAATGAGCAGTTCTTC. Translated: CASSITLAGGLNEQFF. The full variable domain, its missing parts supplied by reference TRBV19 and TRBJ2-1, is DGGITQSPKYLFRKEGQNVTLSCEQNLNHDAMYWYRQDPGQGLRLIYYSQIVNDFQKGDIAEGYSVSREKKESFPLTVTSAQKNPTAFYLCASSITLAGGLNEQFFGPGTRLTVL.

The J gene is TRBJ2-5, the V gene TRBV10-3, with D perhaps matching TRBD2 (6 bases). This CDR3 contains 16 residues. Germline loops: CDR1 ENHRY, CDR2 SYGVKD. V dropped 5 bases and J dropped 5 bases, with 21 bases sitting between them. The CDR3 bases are TGTGCCATCAGTAAGATTCCGGGACCCCGGGAGGAGACCCAGTACTTC. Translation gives CAISKIPGPREETQYF.

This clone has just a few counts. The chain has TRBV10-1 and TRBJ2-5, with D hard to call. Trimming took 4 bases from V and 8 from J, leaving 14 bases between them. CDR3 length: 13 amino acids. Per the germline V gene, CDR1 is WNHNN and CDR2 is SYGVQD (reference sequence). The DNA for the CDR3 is TGCGCCAGCAGTGGTGAAAGTTCGAGTACCCAGTACTTC. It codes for CASSGESSSTQYF.